This T cell receptor beta chain emerged from a study of control samples from healthy donors and cancer patients. Some clones are missing from TCRdb's copy, which holds only in-frame ones; the method was immunoSEQ multiplex PCR. The sample includes roughly 80,000 clones, about 90% seen only once; the top ten take 1.9%. V was cut by 4 bases and J by 3 bases, with 11 bases left in between. The CDR3 covers 13 residues. Germline V gene sequence: CDR1 SGHDT, CDR2 YYEEEE. The sample comprised PBMCs. V usage is TRBV5-6 and J usage is TRBJ2-7; D possibly corresponds to TRBD1 (6 bases). This TCR came from a woman between 55 and 75 years old with head and neck cancer. CDR3 sequence (DNA): TGTGCCAGCAGCCCCGGGACATTCTACGAGCAGTACTTC. Protein: CASSPGTFYEQYF.